This is a list of T cell receptor beta chains from one sample in a study of CD8 T cells in Susac syndrome. TCRdb analysed the immunoSEQ multiplex PCR reads with MiXCR anew, one entry per CDR3 protein. The data contain roughly 200,000 distinct CDR3 sequences, about 95% of them singletons. Sequenced input: CD4+ T cells from PBMCs. These receptors were taken from a human donor with multiple sclerosis. Both conserved end residues are part of each CDR3. Fields, in order: CDR3 length, J gene, clone size, V gene, D gene, CDR3 protein, CDR3 DNA. A D gene is named only where the DNA matches it firmly. Where a row states a size, it is once, few, many or the class of an expanded clone; other rows omit it.

12,TRBJ1-6,-,TRBV3-1,-,CASSLRRSPLHF,TGTGCCAGCAGCCTCAGGCGTTCACCCCTCCACTTT
13,TRBJ2-7,-,TRBV30,-,CAWSMWGAYEQYF,TGTGCCTGGAGTATGTGGGGCGCCTACGAGCAGTACTTC
13,TRBJ2-3,-,TRBV27,-,CASSLSFATTQYF,TGTGCCAGCAGCCTATCCTTCGCGACTACGCAGTATTTT
12,TRBJ2-3,once,TRBV20-1,TRBD1,CSARTGWDTQYF,TGCAGTGCTCGGACAGGGTGGGATACGCAGTATTTT
13,TRBJ2-5,-,TRBV20-1,TRBD1,CSATGGPQETQYF,TGCAGTGCAACAGGGGGCCCACAAGAGACCCAGTACTTC
15,TRBJ2-4,-,TRBV12-3/TRBV12-4,-,CASSFSRAGKNIQYF,TGTGCCAGCAGTTTCAGCAGGGCGGGCAAAAACATTCAGTACTTC
15,TRBJ1-4,-,TRBV5-1,-,CASSLAGRINEKLFF,TGCGCCAGCAGCTTAGCAGGACGGATTAATGAAAAACTGTTTTTT
16,TRBJ2-6,-,TRBV7-9,-,CASSFLLAPGANVLTF,TGTGCCAGCAGCTTTCTCTTAGCGCCGGGGGCCAACGTCCTGACTTTC
13,TRBJ1-1,-,TRBV7-7,-,CASSLDVMSEAFF,TGTGCTAGCAGCTTAGACGTTATGTCCGAAGCTTTCTTT
14,TRBJ1-3,-,TRBV4-2,TRBD1,CASETGGVGNTIYF,TGTGCCAGCGAGACAGGGGGCGTTGGAAACACCATATATTTT
15,TRBJ1-2,-,TRBV4-2,TRBD1,CASSQGQGANYGYTF,TGTGCCAGCAGCCAAGGGCAGGGGGCAAACTATGGCTACACCTTC
13,TRBJ2-5,-,TRBV18,-,CASSPPVVETQYF,TGTGCCAGCTCACCGCCGGTTGTGGAGACCCAGTACTTC
13,TRBJ2-2,-,TRBV30,-,CAWGRAPTGELFF,TGTGCCTGGGGCAGGGCGCCGACCGGGGAGCTGTTTTTT
14,TRBJ1-4,once,TRBV7-9,TRBD1,CASSAGTQGGKLFF,TGTGCCAGCAGCGCCGGGACTCAGGGGGGAAAACTGTTTTTT
14,TRBJ2-4,-,TRBV2,-,CASSEKGMRNIQYF,TGTGCCAGCAGTGAAAAGGGGATGAGGAACATTCAGTACTTC
13,TRBJ1-5,once,TRBV12-3/TRBV12-4,-,CASSFYSNQPQHF,TGTGCCAGCAGTTTTTATAGCAATCAGCCCCAGCATTTT
13,TRBJ1-1,-,TRBV9,-,CASSTLTGTEAFF,TGTGCCAGCAGCACCTTGACCGGGACTGAAGCTTTCTTT
14,TRBJ2-5,-,TRBV12-5,-,CASGPPDGSETQYF,TGTGCTAGTGGTCCGCCGGACGGATCAGAGACCCAGTACTTC